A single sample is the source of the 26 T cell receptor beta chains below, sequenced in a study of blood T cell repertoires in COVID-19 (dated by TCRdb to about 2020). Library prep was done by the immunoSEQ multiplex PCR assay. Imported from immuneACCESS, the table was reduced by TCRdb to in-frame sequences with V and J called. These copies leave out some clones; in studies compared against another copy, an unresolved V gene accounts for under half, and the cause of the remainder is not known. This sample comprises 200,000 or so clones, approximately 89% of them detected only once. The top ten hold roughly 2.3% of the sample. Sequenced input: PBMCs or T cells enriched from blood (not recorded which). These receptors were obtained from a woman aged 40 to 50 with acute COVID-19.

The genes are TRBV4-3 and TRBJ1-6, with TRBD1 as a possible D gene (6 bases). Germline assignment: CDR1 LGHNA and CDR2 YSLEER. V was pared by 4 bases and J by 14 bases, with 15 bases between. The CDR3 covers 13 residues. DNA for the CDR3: TGCGCCAGCAGCCCCACAGGGTCTGGGGCCCTCCACTTT. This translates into CASSPTGSGALHF.

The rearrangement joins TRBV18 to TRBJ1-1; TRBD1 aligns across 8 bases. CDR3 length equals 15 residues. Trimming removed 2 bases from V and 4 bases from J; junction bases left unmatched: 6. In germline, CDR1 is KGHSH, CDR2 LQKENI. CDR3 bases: TGTGCCAGCTCACCAACGGACAGGGTGGGCACTGAAGCTTTCTTT. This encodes CASSPTDRVGTEAFF.

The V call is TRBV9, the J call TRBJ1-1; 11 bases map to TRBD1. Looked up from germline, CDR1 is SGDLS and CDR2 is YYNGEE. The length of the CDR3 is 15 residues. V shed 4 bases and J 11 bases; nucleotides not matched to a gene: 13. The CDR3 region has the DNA TGTGCCAGCAGCACCTCGGACAGGGGGCTGCCCCCCGCTTTCTTT. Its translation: CASSTSDRGLPPAFF.

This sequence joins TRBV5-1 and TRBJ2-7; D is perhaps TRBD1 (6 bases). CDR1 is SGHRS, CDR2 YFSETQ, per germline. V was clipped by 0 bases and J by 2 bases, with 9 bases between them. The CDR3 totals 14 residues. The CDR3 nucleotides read TGCGCCAGCAGCTTGGAGGGACACCCCTACGAGCAGTACTTC. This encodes CASSLEGHPYEQYF. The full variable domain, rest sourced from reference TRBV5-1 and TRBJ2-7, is KAGVTQTPRYLIKTRGQQVTLSCSPISGHRSVSWYQQTPGQGLQFLFEYFSETQRNKGNFPGRFSGRQFSNSRSEMNVSTLELGDSALYLCASSLEGHPYEQYFGPGTRLTVT.

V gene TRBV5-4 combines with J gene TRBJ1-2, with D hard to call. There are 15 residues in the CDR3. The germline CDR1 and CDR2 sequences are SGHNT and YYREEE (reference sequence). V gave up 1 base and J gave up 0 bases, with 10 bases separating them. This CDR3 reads CASSLSGLANYGYTF. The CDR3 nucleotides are TGTGCCAGCAGCTTGAGCGGTCTAGCTAACTATGGCTACACCTTC. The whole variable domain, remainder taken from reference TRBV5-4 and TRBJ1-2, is ETGVTQSPTHLIKTRGQQVTLRCSSQSGHNTVSWYQQALGQGPQFIFQYYREEENGRGNFPPRFSGLQFPNYSSELNVNALELDDSALYLCASSLSGLANYGYTFGSGTRLTVV.

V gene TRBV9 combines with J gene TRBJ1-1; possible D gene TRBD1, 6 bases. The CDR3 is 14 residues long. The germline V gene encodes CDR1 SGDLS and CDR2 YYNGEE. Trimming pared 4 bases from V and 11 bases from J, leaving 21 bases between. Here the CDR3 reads CASSPRTDGTWAFF. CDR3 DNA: TGTGCCAGCAGCCCAAGGACGGACGGGACATGGGCTTTCTTT.

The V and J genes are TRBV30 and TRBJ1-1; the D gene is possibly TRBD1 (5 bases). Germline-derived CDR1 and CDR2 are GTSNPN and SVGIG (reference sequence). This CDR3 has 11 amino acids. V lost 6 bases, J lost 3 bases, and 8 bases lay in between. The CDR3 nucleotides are TGTGCCTGCGCGGGACACACTGAAGCTTTCTTT. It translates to CACAGHTEAFF.

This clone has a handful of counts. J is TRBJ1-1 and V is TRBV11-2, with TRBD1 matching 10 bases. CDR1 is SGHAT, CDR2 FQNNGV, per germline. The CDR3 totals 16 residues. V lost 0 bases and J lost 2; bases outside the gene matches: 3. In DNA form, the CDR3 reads TGTGCCAGCAGCTTAGATGGACAGGGGGGAAACACTGAAGCTTTCTTT. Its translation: CASSLDGQGGNTEAFF.

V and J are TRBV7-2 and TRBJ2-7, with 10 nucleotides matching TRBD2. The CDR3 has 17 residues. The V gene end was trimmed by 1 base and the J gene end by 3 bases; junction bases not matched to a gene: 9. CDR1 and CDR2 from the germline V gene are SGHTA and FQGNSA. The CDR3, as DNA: TGTGCCAGCAGCTTAGTTGGAGCTAGCGGGAGTGGCTACGAGCAGTACGTC. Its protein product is CASSLVGASGSGYEQYV.

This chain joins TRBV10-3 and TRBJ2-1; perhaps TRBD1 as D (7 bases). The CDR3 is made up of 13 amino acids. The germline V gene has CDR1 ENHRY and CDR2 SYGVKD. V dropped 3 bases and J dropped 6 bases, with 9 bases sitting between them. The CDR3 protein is CAISDQGGNEQFF. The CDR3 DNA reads TGTGCCATCAGTGATCAGGGGGGCAATGAGCAGTTCTTC.

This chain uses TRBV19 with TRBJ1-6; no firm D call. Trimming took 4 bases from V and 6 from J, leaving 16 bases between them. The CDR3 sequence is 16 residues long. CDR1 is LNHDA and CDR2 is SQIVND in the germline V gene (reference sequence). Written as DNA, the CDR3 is TGTGCCAGTAGTACCGCGGGAACCGGCTTTAATTCACCCCTCCACTTT. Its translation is CASSTAGTGFNSPLHF.

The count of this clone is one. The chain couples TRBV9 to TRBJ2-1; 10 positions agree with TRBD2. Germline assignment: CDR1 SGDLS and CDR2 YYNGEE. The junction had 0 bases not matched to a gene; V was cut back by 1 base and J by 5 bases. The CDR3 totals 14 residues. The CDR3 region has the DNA TGTGCCAGCAGCGTAACTAGCGGGAACAATGAGCAGTTCTTC. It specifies CASSVTSGNNEQFF.

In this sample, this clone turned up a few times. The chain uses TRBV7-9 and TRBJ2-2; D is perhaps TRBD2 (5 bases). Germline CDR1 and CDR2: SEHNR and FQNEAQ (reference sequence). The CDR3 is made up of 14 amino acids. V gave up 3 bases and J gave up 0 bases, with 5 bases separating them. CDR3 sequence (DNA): TGTGCCAGCAGCTTCGGGGCGAACACCGGGGAGCTGTTTTTT. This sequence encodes CASSFGANTGELFF.

The CDR3 is CASSVASQGSGELFF. DNA of the CDR3: TGTGCCAGCAGCGTAGCCTCACAGGGCTCCGGGGAGCTGTTTTTT. This sequence joins TRBV9 and TRBJ2-2; D is perhaps TRBD1 (6 bases). V was shortened by 0 bases and J by 6 bases, with 12 bases between the two germline ends. The CDR3 spans 15 residues. Germline V gene data show CDR1 as SGDLS and CDR2 as YYNGEE. The complete variable domain, with remaining parts taken from reference TRBV9 and TRBJ2-2, reads DSGVTQTPKHLITATGQRVTLRCSPRSGDLSVYWYQQSLDQGLQFLIQYYNGEERAKGNILERFSAQQFPDLHSELNLSSLELGDSALYFCASSVASQGSGELFFGEGSRLTVL.

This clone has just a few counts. Here the CDR3 reads CASSPTLRGPSYEQYF. CDR3 DNA: TGTGCCAGCAGCCCAACTCTCAGGGGACCCTCCTACGAGCAGTACTTC. V and J are TRBV3-1 (or the pseudogene TRBV3-2) and TRBJ2-7, with a weak D call TRBD1 (6 bases). Germline V lookup: CDR1 LGHDT, CDR2 YNNKEL (reference sequence). The CDR3 has 16 residues. The V gene lost 4 bases and the J gene lost 0 bases, with 16 bases spanning the gap.

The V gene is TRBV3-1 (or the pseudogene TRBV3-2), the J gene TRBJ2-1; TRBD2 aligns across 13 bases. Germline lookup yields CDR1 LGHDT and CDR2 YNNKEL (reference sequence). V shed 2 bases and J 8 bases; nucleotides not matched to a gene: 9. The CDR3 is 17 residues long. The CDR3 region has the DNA TGTGCCAGCAGCCAACTTGGGACTAGCGGGGCAGGGCATGAGCAGTTCTTC. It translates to CASSQLGTSGAGHEQFF.

CDR3 amino acids: CASSQEEVEKAFF. The CDR3 DNA is TGCGCCAGCAGCCAAGAAGAGGTGGAGAAAGCTTTCTTT. The V and J genes are TRBV4-1 and TRBJ1-1, with D hard to call. Germline values: CDR1 MGHRA, CDR2 YSYEKL. V was trimmed by 0 bases and J by 9 bases, leaving 11 bases between them. This CDR3 region has 13 residues.

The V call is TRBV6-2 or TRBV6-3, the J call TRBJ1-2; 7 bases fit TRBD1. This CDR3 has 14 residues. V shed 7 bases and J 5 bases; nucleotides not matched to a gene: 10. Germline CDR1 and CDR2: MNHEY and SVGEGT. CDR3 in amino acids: CASNPGTVYYGYTF. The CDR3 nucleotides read TGTGCCAGCAACCCGGGGACAGTTTATTATGGCTACACCTTC.

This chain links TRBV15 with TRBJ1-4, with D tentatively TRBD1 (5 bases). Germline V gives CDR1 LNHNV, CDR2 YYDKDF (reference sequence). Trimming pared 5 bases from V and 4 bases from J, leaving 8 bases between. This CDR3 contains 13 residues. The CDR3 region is CATSAQGNEKLFF. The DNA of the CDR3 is TGTGCCACCAGCGCTCAGGGTAATGAAAAACTGTTTTTT.

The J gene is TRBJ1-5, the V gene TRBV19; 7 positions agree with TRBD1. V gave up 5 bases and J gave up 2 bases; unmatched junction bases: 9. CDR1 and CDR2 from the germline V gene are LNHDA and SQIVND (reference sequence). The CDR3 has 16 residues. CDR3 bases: TGTGCCAGTAGTTCCCGCCGGGACAGTGGCAATCAGCCCCAGCATTTT. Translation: CASSSRRDSGNQPQHF.

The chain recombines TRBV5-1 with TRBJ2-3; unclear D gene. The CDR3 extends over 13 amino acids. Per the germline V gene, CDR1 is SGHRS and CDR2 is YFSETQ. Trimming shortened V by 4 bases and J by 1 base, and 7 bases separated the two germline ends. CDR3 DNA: TGCGCCAGCAGCCCGACTGGCACAGATACGCAGTATTTT. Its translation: CASSPTGTDTQYF.

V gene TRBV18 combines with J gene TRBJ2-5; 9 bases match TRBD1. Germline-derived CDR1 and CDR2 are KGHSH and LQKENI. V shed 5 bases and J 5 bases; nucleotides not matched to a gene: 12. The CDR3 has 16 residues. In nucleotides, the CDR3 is TGTGCCAGCTCATCCCCGGGACAGGGAAGAGGGGAGACCCAGTACTTC. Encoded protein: CASSSPGQGRGETQYF.

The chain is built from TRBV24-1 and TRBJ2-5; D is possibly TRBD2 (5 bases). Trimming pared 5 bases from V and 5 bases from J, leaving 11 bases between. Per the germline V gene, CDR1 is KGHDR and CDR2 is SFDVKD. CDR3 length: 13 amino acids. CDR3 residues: CATSGQTGETQYF. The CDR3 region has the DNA TGTGCCACCAGTGGTCAGACGGGGGAGACCCAGTACTTC.

CDR3 DNA: TGTGCCTCTTCCGGGACTAGCCGTGCTGAGCAGTTCTTC. Translated, it gives CASSGTSRAEQFF. The rearrangement links TRBV9 to TRBJ2-1; 9 positions agree with TRBD2. Germline V gives CDR1 SGDLS, CDR2 YYNGEE. Losses at the gene ends were 10 bases for V and 9 bases for J; bases not matched to a gene: 11. This CDR3 spans 13 amino acids.

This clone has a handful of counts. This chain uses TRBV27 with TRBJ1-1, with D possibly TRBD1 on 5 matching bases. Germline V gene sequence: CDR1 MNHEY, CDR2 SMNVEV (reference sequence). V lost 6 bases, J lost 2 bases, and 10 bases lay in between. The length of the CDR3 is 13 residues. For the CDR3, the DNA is TGTGCCAGCAGCCTTGGGGCAAACACTGAAGCTTTCTTT. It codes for CASSLGANTEAFF.

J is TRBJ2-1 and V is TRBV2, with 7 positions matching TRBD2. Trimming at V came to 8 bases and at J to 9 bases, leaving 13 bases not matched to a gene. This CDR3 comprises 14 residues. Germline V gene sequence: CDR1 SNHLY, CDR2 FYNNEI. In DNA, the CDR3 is TGTGCCAGCCAGACTCCGGGAGGTGGTGTTGAGCAGTTCTTC. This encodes CASQTPGGGVEQFF.